This T cell receptor (beta chain) stems from a study of T cells in localized non-small cell lung cancer. The V gene's germline CDR1 is SQVTM and CDR2 ANQGSEA. The V end lost 1 base, the J end lost 0 bases, and 13 bases lay between the germline ends. There are 15 residues in the CDR3. The table came from immunoSEQ multiplex PCR; TCRdb's copy has only in-frame clones and leaves some out. The sample carries roughly 77,000 clones, about 88% recorded once. The TCR sequence derives from a woman aged 40 to 75 with stage I squamous cell lung carcinoma. This chain connects TRBV29-1 to TRBJ2-7; D is perhaps TRBD2 (6 bases). The sequenced sample was peripheral blood, obtained before any cancer treatment. CDR3 in amino acids: CSVEGRDGSSYEQYF. The CDR3 region has the DNA TGCAGCGTTGAAGGGCGGGACGGGAGCTCCTACGAGCAGTACTTC.